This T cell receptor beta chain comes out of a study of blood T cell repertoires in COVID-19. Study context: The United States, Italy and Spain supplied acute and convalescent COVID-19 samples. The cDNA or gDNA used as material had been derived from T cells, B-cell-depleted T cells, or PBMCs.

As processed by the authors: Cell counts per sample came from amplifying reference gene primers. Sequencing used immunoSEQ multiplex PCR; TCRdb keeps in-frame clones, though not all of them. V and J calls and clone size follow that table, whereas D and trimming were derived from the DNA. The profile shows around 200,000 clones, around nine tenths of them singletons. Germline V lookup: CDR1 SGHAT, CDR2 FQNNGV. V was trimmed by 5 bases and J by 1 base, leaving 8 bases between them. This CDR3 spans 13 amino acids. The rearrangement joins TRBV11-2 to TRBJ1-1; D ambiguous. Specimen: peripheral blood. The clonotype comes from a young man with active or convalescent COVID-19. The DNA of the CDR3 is TGTGCCAGCAGCAATAGTGAGAACACTGAAGCTTTCTTT. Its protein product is CASSNSENTEAFF.